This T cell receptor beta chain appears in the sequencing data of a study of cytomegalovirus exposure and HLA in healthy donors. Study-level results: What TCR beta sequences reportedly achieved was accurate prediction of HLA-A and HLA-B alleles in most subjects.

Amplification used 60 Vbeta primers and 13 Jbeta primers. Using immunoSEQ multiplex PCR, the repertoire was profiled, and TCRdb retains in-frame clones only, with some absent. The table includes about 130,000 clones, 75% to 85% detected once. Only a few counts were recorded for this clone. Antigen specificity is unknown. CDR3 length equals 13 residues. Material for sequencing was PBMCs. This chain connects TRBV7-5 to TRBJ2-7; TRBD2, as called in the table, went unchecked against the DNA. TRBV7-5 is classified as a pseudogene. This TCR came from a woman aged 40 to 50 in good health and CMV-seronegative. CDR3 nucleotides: TGTGCCAGAAGCTTGCCCGGGGGCTACGAGCAGTACTTC. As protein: CARSLPGGYEQYF.